What follows is one T cell receptor (beta chain) and its context. No antigen is known for it. Base qualities are not at hand, and no much larger clone is one base apart. This entry belongs to a study of blood T cell repertoires in COVID-19 (TCRdb year 2020). The study in broad terms: The collaborator samples originated in the United States, Italy and Spain and spanned the acute and convalescent phases of COVID-19. HLA class I and class II types, where available, came from metadata supplied by the sample provider rather than from assay-based typing. The prospective study material was composed of cDNA or gDNA derived from T cells, B-cell-depleted T cells, or PBMCs. The samples were drawn from two sources: the first 160 participants of the ongoing ImmuneRACE study, and 1,200 or so subjects contributed by 6 global collaborators. The sample metadata nearly always contained a de-identified subject ID, COVID-19 status, age in years and sex. The dataset comprised deeply sampled blood TCRbeta repertoires from subjects exposed to, actively infected with, or recovered from COVID-19. The repertoires were released in a freely available public database intended as a resource for research on the immune response to SARS-CoV-2.

Based on the germline V gene, the CDR1 and CDR2 sequences are LGHNA and YNFKEQ. Trimming leaves V shorter by 0 bases and J shorter by 1 base, with the junction holding 0 bases beyond the gene matches. The CDR3, cysteine through phenylalanine, is 15 amino acids long. This entry keeps only the CDR3 DNA: 45 bases, framed from base 1. One collaborating source in Seattle enrolled patients while the patients were actively infected and followed the patients over time throughout the course of disease. Each collaborating institution followed its own protocols to collect whole blood in K2EDTA tubes. For TCRbeta analysis, collaborators shipped samples as frozen whole blood, isolated PBMCs, or DNA extracted from either of those sample types. TCRbeta CDR3 regions were amplified from genomic DNA using the immunoSEQ Assay, a bias-controlled multiplex PCR. As for how the authors treated the data: The number of nucleated cells in each sample was estimated by amplification of reference gene primers within the assay. To quantify the absolute abundance of each unique TCRbeta CDR3 rearrangement, sequence reads were collapsed and filtered. For each sample, productive Simpson clonality was calculated as the square root of Simpson's diversity index over productive rearrangements. Here the immuneACCESS table is served through TCRdb, limited to in-frame sequences with V and J called. Missing clones are a known gap in these copies; in checked studies unresolved V genes cover under half, and the rest lacks a known reason. V, J and clone size are taken as reported in that table, and D and trimming were inferred from the DNA itself. Within this sample are 250,000 to 400,000 clones, with 88% of them counted one time only. Roughly 1.7% of the sample comes from the top ten.

Study-wide findings and limitations: The quantity of clinical and demographic metadata differed by source and by participant and was supplied without curation.

The rearrangement joined TRBV4-2 to TRBJ2-5, with 9 bases aligning to TRBD2. This clonotype originated in a woman in her 30s with COVID-19, enrolled during active disease. Sequencing input: peripheral blood. The nucleotide sequence reads as follows: TGTGCCAGCAGCCAAGAGACTAGCGGCCAAGAGACCCAGTACTTC. The encoded protein is CASSQETSGQETQYF.